What follows describes a single T cell receptor beta chain. Its cognate antigen has yet to be identified. Base qualities are not recorded, but no much larger clone differs from it by a single base. TCRbeta CDR3 regions were amplified from genomic DNA using the immunoSEQ Assay, a bias-controlled multiplex PCR. Concerning the study's data processing: Within the assay, amplification of reference gene primers was used to estimate how many nucleated cells each sample contained. To quantify the absolute abundance of each unique TCRbeta CDR3 rearrangement, sequence reads were collapsed and filtered. Productive Simpson clonality was computed per sample as the square root of Simpson's diversity index over productive rearrangements. TCRdb holds this immuneACCESS table with in-frame rearrangements only. Some clones are missing; in checked studies, unresolved V genes explain under half, and the rest has no known cause. D and trimming come from the DNA, and the V and J calls and clone size come from that table. For this sample there are roughly 260,000 clones; roughly 80% appear just once. Of the sample, about 5.3% is held by the ten largest clones.

The germline V gene provides CDR1 ENHRY and CDR2 SYGVKD. The CDR3, from cysteine to phenylalanine, totals 16 residues. Only CDR3 DNA is held: 48 bases, read in frame from base 1. Relative to germline, V is missing 6 bases and J is missing 0 bases, with 1 base of the junction outside any gene match. The source of the sample is a study of blood T cell repertoires in COVID-19 (dated by TCRdb to 2019 to 2021). Concerning the study at large: The collaborator samples originated in the United States, Italy and Spain and spanned the acute and convalescent phases of COVID-19. The material from the prospective study consisted of cDNA or gDNA derived from T cells, B-cell-depleted T cells, or PBMCs. Subjects who had been exposed to COVID-19, were actively infected with it, or had recovered from it provided the deeply sampled blood TCRbeta repertoires that made up the dataset. The repertoires were made available in a free public database intended to serve as a resource for research on the immune response to SARS-CoV-2. Samples came from the ongoing ImmuneRACE study (first 160 participants) plus 1,254 subjects from 6 global collaborators. Nearly every sample came with metadata listing a de-identified subject ID, COVID-19 status, age in years and sex. Where available, HLA class I and class II types were taken from metadata supplied by the sample provider and were not determined by assay-based typing. Broad study findings and their caveats: How much clinical and demographic metadata was included differed by source and by participant, and the metadata was provided uncurated.

Each collaborating institution followed its own protocols to collect whole blood in K2EDTA tubes. For TCRbeta analysis, collaborator samples were shipped as frozen whole blood, as isolated PBMCs, or as DNA extracted from either sample type. The clonotype comes from an elderly woman with active or convalescent COVID-19. What was sequenced was peripheral blood. This sequence uses TRBV10-3 and TRBJ2-2; 13 nucleotides in the junction match TRBD2. The CDR3 corresponds to CAIRGLAGTNTGELFF. The nucleotide sequence is TGTGCCATCAGGGGACTAGCGGGGACGAACACCGGGGAGCTGTTTTTT.